This record covers a single T cell receptor beta chain. Its antigen is unidentified. This sample stems from a study of cytomegalovirus exposure and HLA in healthy donors. Looking at the study overall: About 84% of 350 to 400 genotyped donors fell in the Caucasian-associated ancestry cluster.

Researchers ran the PCR with 60 Vbeta and 13 Jbeta primers. The assay was immunoSEQ multiplex PCR, and TCRdb's table has in-frame clones only and misses some. This sample has 100,000 to 120,000 clones, with over 70% found just once. The CDR3 loop spans 14 amino acids. J gave up 6 bases and V 6 bases, and 10 bases lay outside the gene matches. Germline CDR1 MDHEN, CDR2 SYDVKM. Healthy bone marrow donors formed the donor group. Overall study results and limits: One later analysis reportedly identified an Asian-associated ancestry cluster that showed fewer N-insertions than the roughly 620-donor mean. Specificity of three CMV-associated chains for CMV antigens was verified in vitro.

This TCR was sampled from a middle-aged woman in good health and CMV-seropositive. The chain couples TRBV28 to TRBJ2-7; 8 bases line up with TRBD2. The sample was PBMCs. CDR3 sequence: CASRESGRFGEQYF. The CDR3 DNA follows: TGTGCCAGCAGGGAGAGCGGGAGATTTGGCGAGCAGTACTTC. Full variable domain (rest looked up from reference TRBV28 and TRBJ2-7): DVKVTQSSRYLVKRTGEKVFLECVQDMDHENMFWYRQDPGLGLRLIYFSYDVKMKEKGDIPEGYSVSREKKERFSLILESASTNQTSMYLCASRESGRFGEQYFGPGTRLTVT.